Each of the 21 T cell receptor beta chains below was sequenced from the same sample in a study of vaccination effects on CD4 cells after COVID-19. No antigen is known for these receptors. ViraFEST assay sequencing came after antigen-specific CD4+ T cells were expanded with viral peptide pools. Investigators separated out CD4+ T cells once approximately 10 days of culture had passed. All vaccine recipients tested negative for nucleocapsid antibodies and had never contracted SARS-CoV-2 infection. Data came from immunoSEQ multiplex PCR; TCRdb stores just in-frame clones and leaves some out. The sample contains roughly 25,000 clones, about three quarters of which appear only once. The sequenced sample was CD4+ T cells from PBMCs cultured with SARS-CoV-2 spike peptides, obtained before COVID-19 vaccination. The receptors come from a human donor who received a COVID-19 vaccine.

This clone was detected once. The V gene is TRBV6-6, the J gene TRBJ1-1, with D possibly being TRBD1 (5 bases). The length of the CDR3 is 12 residues. Germline assignment: CDR1 MNHNY and CDR2 SVGAGI (reference sequence). Trimming removed 10 bases at V and 6 bases at J, with 15 bases between. The CDR3 loop reads CATRDPEAEAFF. DNA of the CDR3: TGTGCCACCCGGGACCCGGAGGCTGAAGCTTTCTTT.

V and J are TRBV9 and TRBJ2-1, with TRBD2 as a possible D gene (5 bases). Germline CDR1 is SGDLS and CDR2 is YYNGEE. The CDR3 is 16 amino acids. Between the trimmed V and J ends, which lost 2 bases and 4 bases, there was a span of 16 bases. The CDR3 protein is CASSVDSRDGYNEQFF. The CDR3 nucleotides are TGTGCCAGCAGCGTGGACTCTCGAGACGGTTACAATGAGCAGTTCTTC.

The rearrangement uses TRBV29-1 and TRBJ1-1, with a weak D call TRBD1 (6 bases). CDR3 length: 14 amino acids. V lost 7 bases to trimming and J lost 4 bases, with 19 bases between them. CDR1 and CDR2 (germline): SQVTM, ANQGSEA. Here the CDR3 reads CSADTTGQGTEAFF. CDR3 DNA sequence: TGCAGCGCCGATACGACAGGTCAGGGCACTGAAGCTTTCTTT.

The chain employs TRBV5-1 and TRBJ1-1, with D possibly TRBD1 on 5 matching bases. This CDR3 comprises 14 residues. Per the germline V gene, CDR1 is SGHRS and CDR2 is YFSETQ. V was pared by 2 bases and J by 2 bases, with 10 bases between. The CDR3 DNA is TGCGCCAGCAGCTTAGGACATCTCAACACTGAAGCTTTCTTT. It yields the protein CASSLGHLNTEAFF.

The rearrangement joins TRBV27 to TRBJ2-1, with 11 bases that match TRBD2. Trimming at V came to 6 bases and at J to 2 bases, leaving 6 bases not matched to a gene. Per germline, CDR1 MNHEY and CDR2 SMNVEV (reference sequence). This CDR3 has 16 amino acids. CDR3 in amino acids: CASSIAGGGAYNEQFF. The DNA of the CDR3 is TGTGCCAGCAGCATAGCGGGAGGGGGGGCCTACAATGAGCAGTTCTTC.

The V call is TRBV6-5, the J call TRBJ2-7, with unresolved D. This CDR3 has 15 amino acids. Germline V gene lookup returns CDR1 MNHEY and CDR2 SVGAGI. Trimming left V 7 bases short and J 3 bases short, with 19 bases between. This CDR3 is CASIVNPANGYEQYF. In nucleotides, the CDR3 is TGTGCCAGCATCGTCAATCCGGCTAATGGCTACGAGCAGTACTTC.

The CDR3 DNA follows: TGTGCCATCACCTCAGGGGGCGTTGGAGATACGCAGTATTTT. This codes for CAITSGGVGDTQYF. The chain recombines TRBV6-5 with TRBJ2-3; 8 bases align to TRBD1. Losses at the gene ends were 10 bases for V and 5 bases for J; bases not matched to a gene: 11. Germline CDR1 and CDR2: MNHEY and SVGAGI. The CDR3 has 14 residues.

This clone was picked up a small number of times. The V and J genes are TRBV29-1 and TRBJ1-2, with D uncertain. The CDR3 is 12 amino acids. CDR1 and CDR2 from the germline V gene are SQVTM and ANQGSEA. Trimming pared 4 bases from V and 3 bases from J, leaving 9 bases between. The CDR3 DNA follows: TGCAGCGTTGTCTTCTCCTACTATGGCTACACCTTC. Translating it yields CSVVFSYYGYTF.

The chain uses TRBV12-3 or TRBV12-4 and TRBJ2-5, with D tentatively TRBD1 (8 bases). CDR3 size: 12 residues. Trimming shortened V by 8 bases and J by 5 bases, and 12 bases separated the two germline ends. CDR3 in DNA: TGTGCCAGCTCACAGGGGGGGGAGACCCAGTACTTC. This sequence encodes CASSQGGETQYF.

J is TRBJ2-7 and V is TRBV7-2; TRBD1 is a possible D gene (6 bases). The CDR3 contains 13 residues. V lost 5 bases and J lost 3, with 11 bases in between. The germline V gene encodes CDR1 SGHTA and CDR2 FQGNSA. The CDR3 spells CASSRQGFYEQYF. The CDR3 nucleotides are TGTGCCAGCAGCCGGCAGGGGTTCTACGAGCAGTACTTC. Using reference TRBV7-2 and TRBJ2-7 for the parts outside the CDR3, the full variable domain is GAGVSQSPSNKVTEKGKDVELRCDPISGHTALYWYRQSLGQGLEFLIYFQGNSAPDKSGLPSDRFSAERTGGSVSTLTIQRTQQEDSAVYLCASSRQGFYEQYFGPGTRLTVT.

This clone was counted between two and nine times. V and J are TRBV25-1 and TRBJ1-4, with a possible D match to TRBD1 (6 bases). CDR3 size: 17 residues. CDR1 is MGHDK, CDR2 SYGVNS, per germline. Trimming left V 0 bases short and J 2 bases short, with 13 bases between. The CDR3 spells CASSEYGRGPTNEKLFF. The CDR3 nucleotides are TGTGCCAGCAGTGAATATGGGCGGGGGCCTACTAATGAAAAACTGTTTTTT.

The chain joins TRBV12-3 or TRBV12-4 to TRBJ1-2; TRBD1 matches at 7 bases. The CDR3 sequence is 13 residues long. The trim removed 5 bases at V and 8 bases at J, leaving 8 bases unmatched. CDR3 sequence reads: CASSGDRVSGYTF. The CDR3 bases are TGTGCCAGCAGTGGAGACAGGGTATCCGGCTACACCTTC.

This chain connects TRBV7-8 to TRBJ2-7; D may be TRBD2 (7 bases). The germline CDR1 and CDR2 sequences are SGHVS and FQNEAQ. This CDR3 contains 14 residues. Deletions cut 5 bases from V and 4 bases from J, with 15 bases between. The CDR3 region has the DNA TGTGCCAGCAGCCGAGGGGGGGGCGCATACGAGCAGTACTTC. Amino acids: CASSRGGGAYEQYF.

The rearrangement joins TRBV19 to TRBJ1-2; D call uncertain. Trimming cost V 1 base and J 1 base, with 10 bases left between them. Germline V CDR1 and CDR2: LNHDA, SQIVND (reference sequence). The CDR3 loop spans 15 amino acids. The DNA of the CDR3 is TGTGCCAGTAGTATAGCTAACGGAATTAACTATGGCTACACCTTC. Protein: CASSIANGINYGYTF.

The genes are TRBV4-1 and TRBJ2-4; 11 bases fit TRBD1. This CDR3 spans 16 amino acids. Germline assignment: CDR1 MGHRA and CDR2 YSYEKL. Losses at the gene ends were 1 base for V and 9 bases for J; bases not matched to a gene: 8. The CDR3 spells CASSQASGQGGGIQYF. CDR3 DNA sequence: TGCGCCAGCAGCCAAGCCTCGGGACAGGGGGGGGGCATTCAGTACTTC.

This rearrangement joins TRBV12-3 or TRBV12-4 to TRBJ2-2; 8 positions agree with TRBD1. The V segment lost 5 bases and the J segment 7 bases; nucleotides outside the gene matches: 3. The CDR3 loop spans 13 amino acids. The CDR3 reads CASSQGADGELFF. DNA for the CDR3: TGTGCCAGCAGTCAGGGGGCGGACGGGGAGCTGTTTTTT.

The genes are TRBV11-3 and TRBJ2-1; TRBD2 matches 13 bases. V lost 5 bases and J lost 5; bases outside the gene matches: 12. There are 18 residues in the CDR3. The germline CDR1 and CDR2 sequences are SGHNT and YENEEA. The CDR3 here is CASSKEAGLAGVHNEQFF. The CDR3 DNA reads TGTGCCAGCAGCAAAGAAGCCGGACTAGCGGGAGTCCACAATGAGCAGTTCTTC.

The chain is built from TRBV7-2 and TRBJ2-6, with 7 bases identical to TRBD1. V lost 4 bases, J lost 2 bases, and 2 bases stayed unmatched. Germline assignment: CDR1 SGHTA and CDR2 FQGNSA. The CDR3 has 15 residues. The CDR3 sequence is CASSSTGAGANVLTF. CDR3 bases: TGTGCCAGCAGCTCTACAGGGGCTGGGGCCAACGTCCTGACTTTC.

This chain links TRBV3-1 (or the pseudogene TRBV3-2) with TRBJ1-1; TRBD1 is a possible D gene (5 bases). Germline V gene lookup returns CDR1 LGHDT and CDR2 YNNKEL (reference sequence). Trimming stripped 4 bases from V and 4 bases from J, with 13 bases between. The CDR3 contains 14 residues. In nucleotides, the CDR3 is TGTGCCAGCAGCCCGACAGAGGGGACCACTGAAGCTTTCTTT. This sequence encodes CASSPTEGTTEAFF.

The chain is built from TRBV3-1 (or the pseudogene TRBV3-2) and TRBJ2-3; the match to TRBD2 covers 10 bases. The CDR3 covers 17 residues. Per the germline V gene, CDR1 is LGHDT and CDR2 is YNNKEL (reference sequence). With V trimmed by 4 bases and J by 0 bases, 7 bases remained unmatched. DNA of the CDR3: TGTGCCAGCAGCCGAGCGGGGGGGTCTCCGAGCACAGATACGCAGTATTTT. Its translation: CASSRAGGSPSTDTQYF.

This clone appeared once. V gene TRBV3-1 (or the pseudogene TRBV3-2) combines with J gene TRBJ2-4; D ambiguous. The CDR3 runs to 13 residues. Trimming took 6 bases from V and 0 from J, leaving 6 bases between them. The germline CDR1 and CDR2 sequences are LGHDT and YNNKEL (reference sequence). CDR3 sequence reads: CASSDLAKNIQYF. The CDR3 bases are TGTGCCAGCAGTGACTTAGCCAAAAACATTCAGTACTTC.